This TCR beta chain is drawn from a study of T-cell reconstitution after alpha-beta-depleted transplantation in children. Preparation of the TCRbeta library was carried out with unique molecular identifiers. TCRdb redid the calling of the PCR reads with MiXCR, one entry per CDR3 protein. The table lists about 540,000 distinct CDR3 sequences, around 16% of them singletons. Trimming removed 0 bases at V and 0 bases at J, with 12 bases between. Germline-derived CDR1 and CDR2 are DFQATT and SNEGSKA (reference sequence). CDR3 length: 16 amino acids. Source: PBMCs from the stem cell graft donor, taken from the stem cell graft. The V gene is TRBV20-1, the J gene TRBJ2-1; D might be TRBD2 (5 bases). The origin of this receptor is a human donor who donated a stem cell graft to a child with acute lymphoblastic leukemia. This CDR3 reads CSARDFGRASYNEQFF. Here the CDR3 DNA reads TGCAGTGCTAGAGATTTTGGGCGGGCCTCCTACAATGAGCAGTTCTTC.